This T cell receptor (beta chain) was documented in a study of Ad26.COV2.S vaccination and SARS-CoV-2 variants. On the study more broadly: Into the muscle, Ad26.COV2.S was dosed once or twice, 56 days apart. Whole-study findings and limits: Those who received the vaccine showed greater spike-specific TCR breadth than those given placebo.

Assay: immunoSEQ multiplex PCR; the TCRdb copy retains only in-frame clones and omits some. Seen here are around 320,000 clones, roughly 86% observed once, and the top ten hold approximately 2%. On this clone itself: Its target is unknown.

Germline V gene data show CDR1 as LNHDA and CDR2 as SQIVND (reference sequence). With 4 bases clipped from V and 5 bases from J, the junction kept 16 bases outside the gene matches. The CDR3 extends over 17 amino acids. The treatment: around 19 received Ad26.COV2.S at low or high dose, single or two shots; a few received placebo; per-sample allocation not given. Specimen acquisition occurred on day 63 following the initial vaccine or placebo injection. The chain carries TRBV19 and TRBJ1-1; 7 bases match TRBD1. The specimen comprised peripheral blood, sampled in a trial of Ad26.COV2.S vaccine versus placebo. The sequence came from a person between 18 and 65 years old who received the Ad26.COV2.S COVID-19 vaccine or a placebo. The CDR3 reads CASSTIGDRVSRTEAFF. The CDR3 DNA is TGTGCCAGTAGTACGATAGGTGACAGGGTTTCGCGGACTGAAGCTTTCTTT.